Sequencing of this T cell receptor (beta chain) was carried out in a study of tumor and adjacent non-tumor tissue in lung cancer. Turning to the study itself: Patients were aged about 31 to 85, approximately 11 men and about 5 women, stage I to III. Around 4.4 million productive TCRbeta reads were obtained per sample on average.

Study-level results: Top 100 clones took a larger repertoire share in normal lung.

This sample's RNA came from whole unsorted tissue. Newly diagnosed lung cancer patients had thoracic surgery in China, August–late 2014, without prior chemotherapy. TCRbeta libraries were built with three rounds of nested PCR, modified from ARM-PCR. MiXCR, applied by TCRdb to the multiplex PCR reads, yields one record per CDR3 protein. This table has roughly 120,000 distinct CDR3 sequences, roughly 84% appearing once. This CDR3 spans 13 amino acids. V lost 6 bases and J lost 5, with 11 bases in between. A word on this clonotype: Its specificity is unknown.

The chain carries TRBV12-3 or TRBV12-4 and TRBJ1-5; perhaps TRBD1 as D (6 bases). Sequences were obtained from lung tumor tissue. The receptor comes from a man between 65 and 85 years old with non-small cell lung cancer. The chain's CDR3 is CASSQGRDQPQHF. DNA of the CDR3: TGTGCCAGCAGCCAGGGGCGGGATCAGCCCCAGCATTTT.